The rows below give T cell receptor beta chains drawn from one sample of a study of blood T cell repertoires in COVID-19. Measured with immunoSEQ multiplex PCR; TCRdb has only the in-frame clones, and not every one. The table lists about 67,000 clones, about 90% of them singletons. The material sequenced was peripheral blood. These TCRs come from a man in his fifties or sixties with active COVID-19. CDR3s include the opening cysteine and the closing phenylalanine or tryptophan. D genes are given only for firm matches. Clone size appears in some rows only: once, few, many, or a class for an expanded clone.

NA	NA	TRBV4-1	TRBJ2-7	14	TGCGCCAGCAGCCAAGAGTACCGAGCCTACGAGCAGTACTTC	CASSQEYRAYEQYF
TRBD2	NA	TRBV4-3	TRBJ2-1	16	TGCGCCAGCAGCCAGGGGGTAGCGGGACTATACAATGAGCAGTTCTTC	CASSQGVAGLYNEQFF
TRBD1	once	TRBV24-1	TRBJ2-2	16	TGTGCCACCAGTGAATCCGGGACAGGCAACACCGGGGAGCTGTTTTTT	CATSESGTGNTGELFF
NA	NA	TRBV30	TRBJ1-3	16	TGTGCCTGGAGTGATCGAAATAGGGCGGGTGGAAACACCATATATTTT	CAWSDRNRAGGNTIYF
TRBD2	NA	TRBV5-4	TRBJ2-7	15	TGTGCCAGCAGCTTGGAGTCTAGCGGAACCTACGAGCAGTACTTC	CASSLESSGTYEQYF
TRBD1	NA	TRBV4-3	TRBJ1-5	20	TGCGCCAGCAGCCAAGAGCCAGCAGGGGGCGGGCTCTATAGCAATCAGCCCCAGCATTTT	CASSQEPAGGGLYSNQPQHF
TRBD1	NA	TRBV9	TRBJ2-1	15	TGTGCCAGCAGCGCCACAGGGGGCTCCTACAATGAGCAGTTCTTC	CASSATGGSYNEQFF
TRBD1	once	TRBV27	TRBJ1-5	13	TGTGCCAGCATAACAGGGGGCCATCAGCCCCAGCATTTT	CASITGGHQPQHF
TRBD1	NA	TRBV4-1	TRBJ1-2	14	TGCGCCAGCAGCCAAGCTGGGACAGAGTATGGCTACACCTTC	CASSQAGTEYGYTF
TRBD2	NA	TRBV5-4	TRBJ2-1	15	TGTGCCAGCAGCACTAGCGGAGGAGGTAACAATGAGCAGTTCTTC	CASSTSGGGNNEQFF
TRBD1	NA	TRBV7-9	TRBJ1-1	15	TGTGCCAGCAGCCCAACGACAGGGGGGAACACTGAAGCTTTCTTT	CASSPTTGGNTEAFF
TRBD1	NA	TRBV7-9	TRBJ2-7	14	TGTGCCAGCAGCTCCGGGACAGGGCTCTACGAGCAGTACTTC	CASSSGTGLYEQYF
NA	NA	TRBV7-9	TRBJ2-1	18	TGTGCCAGCAGCCAAGCAAGTGGAGGGAAACTCACCTACAATGAGCAGTTCTTC	CASSQASGGKLTYNEQFF
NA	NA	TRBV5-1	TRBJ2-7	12	TGCGCCAGCAGCCGGGGAGGCTACGAGCAGTACTTC	CASSRGGYEQYF
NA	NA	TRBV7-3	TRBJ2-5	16	TGTGCCAGCAGCCCCTCGAGAGCTTCCCGCGGAGAGACCCAGTACTTC	CASSPSRASRGETQYF
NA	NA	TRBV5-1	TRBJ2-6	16	TGCGCCAGCAGCGTAACGCCACCGGCTGGGGCCAACGTCCTGACTTTC	CASSVTPPAGANVLTF
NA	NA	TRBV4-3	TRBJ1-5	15	TGCGCCAGCAGCCAAGATCGATTCAGTGATCAGCCCCAGCATTTT	CASSQDRFSDQPQHF
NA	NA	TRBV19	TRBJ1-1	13	TGTGCCAGTAGTATAGATCGAGACACTGAAGCTTTCTTT	CASSIDRDTEAFF
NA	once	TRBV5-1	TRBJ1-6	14	TGCGCCAGCAGCTGGACAATGGATAATTCACCCCTCCACTTT	CASSWTMDNSPLHF
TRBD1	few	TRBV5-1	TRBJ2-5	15	TGCGCCAGCAGCCATGGGACAGGGCAGCGAGAGACCCAGTACTTC	CASSHGTGQRETQYF
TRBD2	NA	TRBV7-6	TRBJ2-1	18	TGTGCCAGCAGCGAGAAGACAGGCAGCGGGAGAACCTACAATGAGCAGTTCTTC	CASSEKTGSGRTYNEQFF
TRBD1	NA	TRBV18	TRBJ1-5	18	TGTGCCAGCTCACCGCGAAATATACCTGGGACAGGGAATCAGCCCCAGCATTTT	CASSPRNIPGTGNQPQHF
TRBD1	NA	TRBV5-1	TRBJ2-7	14	TGCGCCAGCAGCCCCGGGACAGGCCCCTACGAGCAGTACTTC	CASSPGTGPYEQYF
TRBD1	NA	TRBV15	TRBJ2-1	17	TGTGCCACCAGCGCAACGGGACAGGGGTATCGGTACAATGAGCAGTTCTTC	CATSATGQGYRYNEQFF
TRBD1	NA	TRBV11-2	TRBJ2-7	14	TGTGCCAGCAGCTCACCGGGACAGGTAGGGGAGCAGTACTTC	CASSSPGQVGEQYF
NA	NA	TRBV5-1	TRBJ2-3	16	TGCGCCAGCAGACCTCATACCGGCGGGAGCACAGATACGCAGTATTTT	CASRPHTGGSTDTQYF
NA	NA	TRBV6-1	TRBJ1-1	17	TGTGCCAGCAGTGAAGAAGGGGGACACGGGTTTCGCGCTGAAGCTTTCTTT	CASSEEGGHGFRAEAFF
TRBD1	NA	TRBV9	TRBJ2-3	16	TGTGCCAGCAGCGTAGCTGGACAGGGCAACACAGATACGCAGTATTTT	CASSVAGQGNTDTQYF
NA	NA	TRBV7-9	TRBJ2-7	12	TGTGCCAGCAGCCGCGGAGGGGCCGAGCAGTACTTC	CASSRGGAEQYF
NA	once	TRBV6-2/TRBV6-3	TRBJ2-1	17	TGTGCCAGCAGTTACTCGTTGGGCAGGGGTTTGGATAATGAGCAGTTCTTC	CASSYSLGRGLDNEQFF
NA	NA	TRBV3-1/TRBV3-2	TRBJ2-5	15	TGTGCCAGCAGCCAAGCCCCCAGGTATCAAGAGACCCAGTACTTC	CASSQAPRYQETQYF
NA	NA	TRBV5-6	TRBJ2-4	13	TGTGCCAGCAGCTTGGTAGGGGGTAACATTCAGTACTTC	CASSLVGGNIQYF
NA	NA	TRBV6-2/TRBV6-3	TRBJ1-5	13	TGTGCCAGCAGTTACGTAGGGGAACAGCCCCAGCATTTT	CASSYVGEQPQHF
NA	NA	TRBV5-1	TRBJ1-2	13	TGCGCCAGCAGCTTGGACAGGGCCTATGGCTACACCTTC	CASSLDRAYGYTF
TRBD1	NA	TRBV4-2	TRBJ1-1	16	TGTGCCAGCAGCCAATCGGTCAGGGGGCCAGTCACTGAAGCTTTCTTT	CASSQSVRGPVTEAFF
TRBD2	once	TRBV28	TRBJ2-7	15	TGTGCCAGCAGTTTCGAGAAGACTAGCCTAGGCGAGCAGTACTTC	CASSFEKTSLGEQYF
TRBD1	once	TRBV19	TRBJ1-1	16	TGTGCCAGTAGTATAGACCCACAGGGGAGGAACACTGAAGCTTTCTTT	CASSIDPQGRNTEAFF
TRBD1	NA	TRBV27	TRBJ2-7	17	TGTGCCAGCAGTTTAGTTCGGGCAGGGGATAGACAGGGCGAGCAGTACTTC	CASSLVRAGDRQGEQYF
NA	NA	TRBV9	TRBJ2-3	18	TGTGCCAGCAGCGTTGAGGCCGGGGGTGGAGGTTTCACAGATACGCAGTATTTT	CASSVEAGGGGFTDTQYF
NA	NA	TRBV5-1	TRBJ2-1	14	TGCGCCAGCAGCTTGGGACAGAATATCAATGAGCAGTTCTTC	CASSLGQNINEQFF
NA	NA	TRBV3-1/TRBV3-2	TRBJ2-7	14	TGTGCCAGCAGCCAGGGACCGACAGGCTACGAGCAGTACTTC	CASSQGPTGYEQYF
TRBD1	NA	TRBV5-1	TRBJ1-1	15	TGCGCCAGCAGTACTGAAGGGGGCTATAACACTGAAGCTTTCTTT	CASSTEGGYNTEAFF
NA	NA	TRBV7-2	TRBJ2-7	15	TGTGCCAGCAGCTTAATCGGTCACACAGCCTACGAGCAGTACTTC	CASSLIGHTAYEQYF
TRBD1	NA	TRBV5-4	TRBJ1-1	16	TGTGCCAGCAGCCGAGGGACAGGACACCAGAACACTGAAGCTTTCTTT	CASSRGTGHQNTEAFF
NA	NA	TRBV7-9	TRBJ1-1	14	TGTGCCAGCAGCTTACCCGGCGGGAACACTGAAGCTTTCTTT	CASSLPGGNTEAFF